This TCR beta chain emerged from a study of T cells in Graves' hyperthyroidism and ophthalmopathy. RNA transcripts provided the source from which TCR beta CDR3 regions were amplified. A first-round RT-PCR of the TCR CDR3 used the HTBI primer set. TCRdb reanalysed the multiplex PCR reads using MiXCR and keeps one entry per CDR3 protein. The table includes some 560,000 distinct CDR3 sequences, around 14% detected once. V lost 3 bases to trimming and J lost 3 bases, with 12 bases between them. Germline CDR1 is DFQATT and CDR2 is SNEGSKA (reference sequence). There are 13 residues in the CDR3. This clonotype was recorded at least ten times. The antigen remains undetermined. Exclusion criteria comprised uncontrolled infection, other autoimmune disease, pregnancy or lactation. Thyroid ultrasound and orbital computed tomography, with clinical symptoms and serum thyroxine and TRAb, informed diagnoses. From around 11 ml of fresh peripheral blood, PBMCs were isolated.

The study, taken as a whole, reports: Blood samples included most of the expanded thyroid clonotypes exceeding 0.001.

The sequence came from a woman aged 25 to 39 with Graves' hyperthyroidism. The chain links TRBV20-1 to TRBJ2-7; perhaps TRBD2 as D (5 bases). The sequenced material came from blood. The CDR3 sequence: CSASGGGFYEQYF. The DNA for the CDR3 is TGCAGTGCTAGTGGTGGCGGGTTCTACGAGCAGTACTTC.